These 31 T cell receptor beta chains were all obtained from the same sample, sequenced in a study of Ad26.COV2.S vaccination and SARS-CoV-2 variants. Profiled with immunoSEQ multiplex PCR; TCRdb holds only in-frame clones, not every one. The sample holds some 350,000 clones, roughly 84% seen once. Specified treatment: 15 to 20 received Ad26.COV2.S at low or high dose, single or two shots; about 5 received placebo; per-sample allocation not given. Collection of the samples took place on day 63 after the first injection of vaccine or placebo. The material sequenced was peripheral blood, taken in a trial of Ad26.COV2.S vaccine versus placebo. The receptor source for this set is a person between 18 and 60 years old who received the Ad26.COV2.S COVID-19 vaccine or a placebo.

V usage is TRBV3-1 (or the pseudogene TRBV3-2) and J usage is TRBJ2-1; TRBD1 is a possible D gene (5 bases). Trimming left V 1 base short and J 9 bases short, with 22 bases between. Germline loops: CDR1 LGHDT, CDR2 YNNKEL (reference sequence). This CDR3 region has 17 residues. Here the CDR3 DNA reads TGTGCCAGCAGCCAAGCCGTCCACTACTGGGGCAATGGTGAGCAGTTCTTC. It encodes CASSQAVHYWGNGEQFF.

This chain joins TRBV6-6 and TRBJ1-6, with TRBD1 as a possible D gene (6 bases). Per the germline V gene, CDR1 is MNHNY and CDR2 is SVGAGI (reference sequence). V shed 7 bases and J shed 11 bases, with 15 bases lying between them. This CDR3 has 13 amino acids. The DNA for the CDR3 is TGTGCCAGCAACCCTAACAGGGAACCACCCCTCCACTTT. It translates to CASNPNREPPLHF.

This chain joins TRBV15 and TRBJ2-7, with D perhaps being TRBD1 or TRBD2 (5 bases each). CDR3 length: 16 residues. The V end was cut by 0 bases, the J end by 3 bases, with 15 bases between. The germline gives CDR1 LNHNV, CDR2 YYDKDF (reference sequence). DNA of the CDR3: TGTGCCACCAGCAGAGACGGCGAGGGGTGGGACTACGAGCAGTACTTC. This sequence encodes CATSRDGEGWDYEQYF.

This clone was found once. The chain is built from TRBV4-3 and TRBJ1-3; no clear D. The germline gives CDR1 LGHNA, CDR2 YSLEER. The V end lost 0 bases, the J end lost 0 bases, and 9 bases lay between the germline ends. The CDR3 runs to 16 residues. Here the CDR3 DNA reads TGCGCCAGCAGCCAAGATGCTGTGTCCTCTGGAAACACCATATATTTT. Amino acid sequence: CASSQDAVSSGNTIYF.

This chain uses TRBV5-4 with TRBJ2-5; TRBD2 is a possible D gene (6 bases). This CDR3 comprises 14 residues. V was trimmed by 0 bases and J by 3 bases, leaving 9 bases between them. Germline CDR1 and CDR2: SGHNT and YYREEE (reference sequence). The CDR3 is CASSLAGVKETQYF. CDR3 sequence (DNA): TGTGCCAGCAGCTTGGCGGGGGTTAAAGAGACCCAGTACTTC. The variable domain in full, with the rest retrieved from reference TRBV5-4 and TRBJ2-5, is ETGVTQSPTHLIKTRGQQVTLRCSSQSGHNTVSWYQQALGQGPQFIFQYYREEENGRGNFPPRFSGLQFPNYSSELNVNALELDDSALYLCASSLAGVKETQYFGPGTRLLVL.

Here the CDR3 reads CASSLRQDQPQHF. The CDR3 DNA follows: TGCGCCAGCAGCCTAAGACAGGATCAGCCCCAGCATTTT. The rearrangement joins TRBV5-1 to TRBJ1-5; tentative D call: TRBD1 (6 bases). CDR3 length equals 13 residues. Germline V CDR1 and CDR2: SGHRS, YFSETQ. V was clipped by 4 bases and J by 5 bases, with 10 bases between them.

This chain joins TRBV2 and TRBJ1-4; 7 bases are a match to TRBD1. The ends lost 3 bases at V and 3 bases at J; junction bases unmatched: 1. The CDR3 extends over 14 amino acids. Germline CDR1 reads SNHLY; CDR2 reads FYNNEI. The CDR3 DNA follows: TGTGCCAGCAGTGACGGGACAGCTAATGAAAAACTGTTTTTT. It yields the protein CASSDGTANEKLFF. The variable domain in full, completed from reference TRBV2 and TRBJ1-4, reads EPEVTQTPSHQVTQMGQEVILRCVPISNHLYFYWYRQILGQKVEFLVSFYNNEISEKSEIFDDQFSVERPDGSNFTLKIRSTKLEDSAMYFCASSDGTANEKLFFGSGTQLSVL.

The genes are TRBV6-4 and TRBJ1-6; D might be TRBD1 (6 bases). Germline V gene lookup returns CDR1 MRHNA and CDR2 SNTAGT. The V end was cut by 4 bases, the J end by 10 bases, with 17 bases between. The CDR3 runs 15 residues. The CDR3 sequence is CASSAVMTGRSPLHF. The CDR3 DNA is TGTGCCAGCAGTGCCGTTATGACAGGCAGATCACCCCTCCACTTT.

V gene TRBV5-1 combines with J gene TRBJ2-2; D is undetermined. Germline-derived CDR1 and CDR2 are SGHRS and YFSETQ. V lost 4 bases, J lost 3 bases, and 13 bases lay in between. There are 15 residues in the CDR3. The CDR3 DNA sequence: TGCGCCAGCAGCAAGGAGAACCTAGACACCGGGGAGCTGTTTTTT. Encoded protein: CASSKENLDTGELFF.

The chain uses TRBV21-1 and TRBJ2-6. TRBV21-1 is assigned pseudogene status. The CDR3 spans 17 residues. The CDR3, as DNA: TGTGCCAGCAGTAACCCCGTCGGAAGCTCTGGGGCCAACGTCCTGACTTTC. Translation gives CASSNPVGSSGANVLTF.

V is TRBV28 and J is TRBJ1-4, with D hard to call. V lost 4 bases, J lost 0 bases, and 9 bases lay in between. Germline assignment: CDR1 MDHEN and CDR2 SYDVKM. The CDR3 length is 15 residues. CDR3 sequence (DNA): TGTGCCAGCAGTTCGATACAGTCAACTAATGAAAAACTGTTTTTT. Its translation: CASSSIQSTNEKLFF.

This clone has only a few counts. The V call is TRBV7-9, the J call TRBJ1-1; D possibly corresponds to TRBD1 (6 bases). The CDR3 sequence is 14 residues long. CDR1 is SEHNR, CDR2 FQNEAQ, per germline (reference sequence). V lost 2 bases to trimming and J lost 3 bases, with 10 bases between them. The DNA for the CDR3 is TGTGCCAGCAGCTTAACAGGGAGGTACACTGAAGCTTTCTTT. This sequence encodes CASSLTGRYTEAFF.

This clone showed up just a few times. The chain combines TRBV9 with TRBJ1-1, with 7 bases aligning to TRBD1. The CDR3 has 13 amino acids. V was clipped by 7 bases and J by 0 bases; unmatched bases: 3. CDR1 is SGDLS, CDR2 YYNGEE, per germline. CDR3 DNA: TGTGCCAGCGGACAGGTAATGAACACTGAAGCTTTCTTT. As protein: CASGQVMNTEAFF.

This clone was seen only once. V usage is TRBV30 and J usage is TRBJ2-3, with D perhaps matching TRBD2 (5 bases). The CDR3 is made up of 14 amino acids. V lost 8 bases, J lost 0 bases, and 15 bases lay in between. From germline, CDR1 is GTSNPN and CDR2 SVGIG (reference sequence). Here the CDR3 reads CAHAGPSSTDTQYF. The DNA of the CDR3 is TGTGCCCATGCGGGCCCCAGCAGCACAGATACGCAGTATTTT.

This clone was seen once. The chain is built from TRBV5-6 and TRBJ2-7; D perhaps matches TRBD1 (6 bases). This CDR3 has 13 residues. Trimming cost V 4 bases and J 1 base, with 9 bases left between them. Germline V gives CDR1 SGHDT, CDR2 YYEEEE. The CDR3 region is CASSAGQSYEQYF. As DNA, the CDR3 is TGTGCCAGCAGCGCCGGACAGTCCTACGAGCAGTACTTC. The full variable domain, completed using reference TRBV5-6 and TRBJ2-7, is DAGVTQSPTHLIKTRGQQVTLRCSPKSGHDTVSWYQQALGQGPQFIFQYYEEEERQRGNFPDRFSGHQFPNYSSELNVNALLLGDSALYLCASSAGQSYEQYFGPGTRLTVT.

V usage is TRBV23-1 and J usage is TRBJ2-7, with a tentative D call TRBD1 (7 bases). TRBV23-1 qualifies as an ORF whose function is uncertain. CDR3 length: 17 residues. The ends were cut back, 10 bases at V and 0 bases at J, with 25 bases in the middle. CDR3 sequence reads: CATRGRTGRPCSYEQYF. The DNA of the CDR3 is TGCGCCACAAGGGGGAGGACAGGACGACCTTGCTCCTACGAGCAGTACTTC.

This sequence joins TRBV7-9 and TRBJ2-7, with 7 bases lining up with TRBD2. Germline V gives CDR1 SEHNR, CDR2 FQNEAQ (reference sequence). V was pared by 5 bases and J by 7 bases, with 17 bases of the junction left unmatched. This CDR3 has 16 amino acids. CDR3 in amino acids: CASSRRKPSGGEEQYF. As DNA, the CDR3 is TGTGCCAGCAGCCGAAGGAAGCCTAGCGGAGGGGAAGAGCAGTACTTC. Based on the CDR3 plus reference TRBV7-9 and TRBJ2-7, the full variable domain is DTGVSQNPRHKITKRGQNVTFRCDPISEHNRLYWYRQTLGQGPEFLTYFQNEAQLEKSRLLSDRFSAERPKGSFSTLEIQRTEQGDSAMYLCASSRRKPSGGEEQYFGPGTRLTVT.

The V call is TRBV25-1, the J call TRBJ1-6, with 9 bases that match TRBD1. V lost 6 bases and J lost 9; bases outside the gene matches: 3. The CDR3 consists of 13 residues. Germline assignment: CDR1 MGHDK and CDR2 SYGVNS. The CDR3 sequence: CASRGQGISPLHF. The DNA of the CDR3 is TGTGCCAGCAGGGGACAGGGAATTTCACCCCTCCACTTT.

The J gene is TRBJ2-5, the V gene TRBV24-1; tentatively, D is TRBD1 (5 bases). Trimming left V 2 bases short and J 5 bases short, with 11 bases between. The CDR3 is 14 residues long. Looked up from germline, CDR1 is KGHDR and CDR2 is SFDVKD. The CDR3 loop is CATSDSTGGETQYF. The CDR3 DNA sequence: TGTGCCACCAGTGATTCTACAGGTGGGGAGACCCAGTACTTC.

This clone was counted many times. This rearrangement joins TRBV19 to TRBJ1-1; D perhaps matches TRBD1 (5 bases). Trimming cost V 6 bases and J 8 bases, with 16 bases left between them. Germline V CDR1 and CDR2: LNHDA, SQIVND (reference sequence). The CDR3 loop spans 13 amino acids. The CDR3 spells CASSLRQTPEAFF. CDR3 sequence (DNA): TGTGCCAGTAGCCTTCGACAGACTCCCGAAGCTTTCTTT.

The chain recombines TRBV27 with TRBJ2-7, with D hard to call. Germline V gene lookup returns CDR1 MNHEY and CDR2 SMNVEV (reference sequence). The V gene lost 5 bases and the J gene lost 3 bases, with 20 bases spanning the gap. This CDR3 has 16 amino acids. The CDR3 region is CASSLAARSINYEQYF. CDR3 DNA sequence: TGTGCCAGCAGTCTCGCGGCCAGGAGTATTAACTACGAGCAGTACTTC.

Only one count was recorded for this clone. The rearrangement uses TRBV6-6 and TRBJ2-3; 13 positions match TRBD2. The CDR3 runs 15 residues. After removal of 5 bases from V and 3 bases from J, the junction contained 2 bases not matched to a gene. Germline assignment: CDR1 MNHNY and CDR2 SVGAGI (reference sequence). The CDR3 protein is CASSMGLAGTDTQYF. As DNA, the CDR3 is TGTGCCAGCAGTATGGGACTAGCGGGAACAGATACGCAGTATTTT.

The chain couples TRBV7-9 to TRBJ1-2, with D possibly TRBD1 on 5 matching bases. Trimming left V 4 bases short and J 0 bases short, with 18 bases between. This CDR3 has 17 amino acids. CDR1 is SEHNR and CDR2 is FQNEAQ in the germline V gene (reference sequence). The CDR3 nucleotides are TGTGCCAGCAGCTCGAACCAGGGTTGGGATCCTAACTATGGCTACACCTTC. Amino acid sequence: CASSSNQGWDPNYGYTF.

This sequence joins TRBV19 and TRBJ2-7, with TRBD1 matching over 10 bases. V shed 6 bases, J shed 7 bases, and the junction held 9 bases outside the gene matches. Looked up from germline, CDR1 is LNHDA and CDR2 is SQIVND (reference sequence). The CDR3 loop spans 14 amino acids. In DNA form, the CDR3 reads TGTGCCAGTAGATTCGGGACAGGGGTATATGAGCAGTACTTC. Its translation is CASRFGTGVYEQYF.

V usage is TRBV19 and J usage is TRBJ1-2; no clear D. The germline gives CDR1 LNHDA, CDR2 SQIVND (reference sequence). Trimming removed 5 bases at V and 5 bases at J, with 9 bases between. CDR3 length: 12 residues. As DNA, the CDR3 is TGTGCCAGTAGTCGGACTGTTTATGGCTACACCTTC. Translation: CASSRTVYGYTF. The full variable domain, completed using reference TRBV19 and TRBJ1-2, is DGGITQSPKYLFRKEGQNVTLSCEQNLNHDAMYWYRQDPGQGLRLIYYSQIVNDFQKGDIAEGYSVSREKKESFPLTVTSAQKNPTAFYLCASSRTVYGYTFGSGTRLTVV.

This sequence joins TRBV29-1 and TRBJ2-7; D possibly corresponds to TRBD1 (6 bases). The length of the CDR3 is 12 residues. Germline lookup yields CDR1 SQVTM and CDR2 ANQGSEA. V lost 4 bases to trimming and J lost 3 bases, with 10 bases between them. Here the CDR3 reads CSVGRGGYEQYF. The CDR3 nucleotides read TGCAGCGTTGGGCGAGGGGGCTACGAGCAGTACTTC.

The rearrangement joins TRBV27 to TRBJ1-1; D may be TRBD1 (6 bases). This CDR3 has 15 residues. Deletions cut 4 bases from V and 2 bases from J, with 14 bases between. The germline CDR1 and CDR2 sequences are MNHEY and SMNVEV (reference sequence). CDR3 sequence (DNA): TGTGCCAGCAGTTATACAGGGATAGGAAACACTGAAGCTTTCTTT. This codes for CASSYTGIGNTEAFF.

This clone was observed a handful of times. The genes are TRBV30 and TRBJ2-7; D remains ambiguous. The V and J ends lost 2 bases and 0 bases respectively, with 14 bases between them. From germline, CDR1 is GTSNPN and CDR2 SVGIG (reference sequence). The CDR3 sequence is 15 residues long. CDR3 sequence (DNA): TGTGCCTGGAGTCTCCCACGGATAGGCTCCTACGAGCAGTACTTC. Its protein product is CAWSLPRIGSYEQYF.

The rearrangement joins TRBV5-1 to TRBJ2-1; D is unclear. This CDR3 region has 14 residues. The V gene's germline CDR1 is SGHRS and CDR2 YFSETQ. Trimming left V 5 bases short and J 3 bases short, with 12 bases between. CDR3 sequence: CASSPTVGYNEQFF. CDR3 sequence (DNA): TGCGCCAGCAGTCCAACTGTCGGCTACAATGAGCAGTTCTTC.

The chain joins TRBV18 to TRBJ2-3; D call uncertain. Germline V CDR1 and CDR2: KGHSH, LQKENI. V dropped 0 bases and J dropped 0 bases, with 7 bases sitting between them. The CDR3 runs to 15 residues. CDR3 protein: CASSPPSRSTDTQYF. The DNA for the CDR3 is TGTGCCAGCTCACCACCGAGCAGGAGCACAGATACGCAGTATTTT.

The chain couples TRBV4-3 to TRBJ2-1, with a possible D match to TRBD1 (5 bases). This CDR3 comprises 14 residues. With 0 bases removed from V and 5 bases from J, the gap between germline ends came to 8 bases. In germline, CDR1 is LGHNA, CDR2 YSLEER. The CDR3 DNA is TGCGCCAGCAGCCAAGACTTCAGGGACAATGAGCAGTTCTTC. Protein product: CASSQDFRDNEQFF.